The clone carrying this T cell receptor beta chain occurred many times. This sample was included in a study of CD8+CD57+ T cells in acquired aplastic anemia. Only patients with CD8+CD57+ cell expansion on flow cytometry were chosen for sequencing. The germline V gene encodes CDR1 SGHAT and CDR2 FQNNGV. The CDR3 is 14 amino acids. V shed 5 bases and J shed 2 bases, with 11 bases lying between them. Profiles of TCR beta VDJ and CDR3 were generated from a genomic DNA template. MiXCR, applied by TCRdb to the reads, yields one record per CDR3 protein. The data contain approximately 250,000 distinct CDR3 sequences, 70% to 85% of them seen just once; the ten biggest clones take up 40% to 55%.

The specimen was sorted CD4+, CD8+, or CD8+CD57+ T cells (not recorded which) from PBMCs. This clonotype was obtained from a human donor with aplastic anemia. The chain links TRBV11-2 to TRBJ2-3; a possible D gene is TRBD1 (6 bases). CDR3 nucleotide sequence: TGTGCCAGCAGCGCACAGGGTTCCACAGATACGCAGTATTTT. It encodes CASSAQGSTDTQYF.